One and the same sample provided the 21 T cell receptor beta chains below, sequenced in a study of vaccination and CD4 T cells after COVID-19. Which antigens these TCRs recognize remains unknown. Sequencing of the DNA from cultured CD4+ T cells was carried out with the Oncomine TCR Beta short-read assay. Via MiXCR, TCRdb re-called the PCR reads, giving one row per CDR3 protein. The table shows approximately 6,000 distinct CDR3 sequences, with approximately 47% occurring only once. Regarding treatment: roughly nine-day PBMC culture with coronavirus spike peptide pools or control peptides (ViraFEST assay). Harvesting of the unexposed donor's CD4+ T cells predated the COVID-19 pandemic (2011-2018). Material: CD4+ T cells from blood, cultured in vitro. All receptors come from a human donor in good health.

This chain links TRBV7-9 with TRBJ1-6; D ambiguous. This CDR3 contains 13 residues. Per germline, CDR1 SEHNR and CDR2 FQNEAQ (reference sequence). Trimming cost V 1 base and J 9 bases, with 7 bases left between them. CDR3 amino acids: CASSLEEVSPLHF. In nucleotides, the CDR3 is TGTGCCAGCAGCTTAGAAGAGGTTTCACCCCTCCACTTT.

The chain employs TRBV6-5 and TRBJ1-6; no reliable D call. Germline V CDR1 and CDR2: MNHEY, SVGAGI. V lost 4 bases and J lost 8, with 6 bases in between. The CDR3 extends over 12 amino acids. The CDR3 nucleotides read TGTGCCAGCAGTTCGTCCCATTCACCCCTCCACTTT. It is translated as CASSSSHSPLHF.

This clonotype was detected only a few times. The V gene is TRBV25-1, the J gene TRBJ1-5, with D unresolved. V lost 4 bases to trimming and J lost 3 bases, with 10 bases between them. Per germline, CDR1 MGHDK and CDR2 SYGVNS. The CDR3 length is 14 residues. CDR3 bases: TGTGCCAGCAGTGCGGATCCGGTCAATCAGCCCCAGCATTTT. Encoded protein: CASSADPVNQPQHF.

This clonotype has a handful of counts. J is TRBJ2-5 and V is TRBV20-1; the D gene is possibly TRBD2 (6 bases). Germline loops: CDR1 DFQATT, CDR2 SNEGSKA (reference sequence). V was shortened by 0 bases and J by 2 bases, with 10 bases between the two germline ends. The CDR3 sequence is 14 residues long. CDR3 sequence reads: CSARDTLAQETQYF. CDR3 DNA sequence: TGCAGTGCTAGAGATACGCTAGCGCAAGAGACCCAGTACTTC.

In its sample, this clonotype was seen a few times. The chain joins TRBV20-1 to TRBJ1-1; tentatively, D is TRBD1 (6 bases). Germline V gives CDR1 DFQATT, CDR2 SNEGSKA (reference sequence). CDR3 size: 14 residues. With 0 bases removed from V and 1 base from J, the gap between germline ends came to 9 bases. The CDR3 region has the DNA TGCAGTGCTAGAGATGGGGGGGCGAACACTGAAGCTTTCTTT. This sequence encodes CSARDGGANTEAFF.

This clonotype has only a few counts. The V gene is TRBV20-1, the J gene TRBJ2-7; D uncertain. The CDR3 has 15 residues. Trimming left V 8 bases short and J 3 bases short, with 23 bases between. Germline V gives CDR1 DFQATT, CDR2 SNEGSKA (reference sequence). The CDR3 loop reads CSPLVQDLGVYEQYF. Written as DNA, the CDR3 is TGCAGTCCGCTAGTCCAGGACCTAGGAGTCTACGAGCAGTACTTC.

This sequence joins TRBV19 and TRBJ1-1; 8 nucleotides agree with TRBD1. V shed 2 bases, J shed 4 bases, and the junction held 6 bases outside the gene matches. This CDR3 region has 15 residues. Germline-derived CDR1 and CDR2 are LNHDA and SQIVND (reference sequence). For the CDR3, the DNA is TGTGCCAGTAGTATACAGGGGGCCAGTGTCACTGAAGCTTTCTTT. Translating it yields CASSIQGASVTEAFF. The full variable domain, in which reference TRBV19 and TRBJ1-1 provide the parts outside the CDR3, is DGGITQSPKYLFRKEGQNVTLSCEQNLNHDAMYWYRQDPGQGLRLIYYSQIVNDFQKGDIAEGYSVSREKKESFPLTVTSAQKNPTAFYLCASSIQGASVTEAFFGQGTRLTVV.

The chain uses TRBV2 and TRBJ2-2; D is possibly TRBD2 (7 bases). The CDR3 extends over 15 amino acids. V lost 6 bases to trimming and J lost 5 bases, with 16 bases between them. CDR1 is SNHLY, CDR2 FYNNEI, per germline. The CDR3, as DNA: TGTGCCAGCAGGGGGGGGGCCGGAGGAACCGGGGAGCTGTTTTTT. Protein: CASRGGAGGTGELFF.

CDR3 amino acids: CASQDFGGGRSYEQYF. In nucleotides, the CDR3 is TGTGCCAGCCAAGACTTTGGGGGGGGGCGCTCCTACGAGCAGTACTTC. The chain carries TRBV7-2 and TRBJ2-7, with D possibly TRBD2 on 7 matching bases. Germline CDR1 and CDR2: SGHTA and FQGNSA. The V end was cut by 8 bases, the J end by 0 bases, with 20 bases between. This CDR3 spans 16 amino acids.

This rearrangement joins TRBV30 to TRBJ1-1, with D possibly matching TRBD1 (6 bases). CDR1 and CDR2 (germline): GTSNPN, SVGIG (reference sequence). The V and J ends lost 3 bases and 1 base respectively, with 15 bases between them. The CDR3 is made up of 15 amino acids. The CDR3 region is CAWRTTGQKNTEAFF. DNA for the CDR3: TGTGCCTGGAGAACTACTGGACAGAAGAACACTGAAGCTTTCTTT.

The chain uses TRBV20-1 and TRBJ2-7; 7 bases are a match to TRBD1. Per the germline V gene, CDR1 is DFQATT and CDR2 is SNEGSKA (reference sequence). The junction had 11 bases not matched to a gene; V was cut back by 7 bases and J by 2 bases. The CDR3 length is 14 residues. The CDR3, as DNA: TGCAGTGTCAAAAGGCAGGGGGACACCTACGAGCAGTACTTC. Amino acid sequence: CSVKRQGDTYEQYF.

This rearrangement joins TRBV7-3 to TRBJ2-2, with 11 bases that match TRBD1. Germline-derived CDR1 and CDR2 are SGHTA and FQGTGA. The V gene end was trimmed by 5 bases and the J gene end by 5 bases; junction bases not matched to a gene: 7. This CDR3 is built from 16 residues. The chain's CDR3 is CASSTGQGAGTGELFF. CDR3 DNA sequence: TGTGCCAGCAGCACCGGACAGGGGGCCGGAACCGGGGAGCTGTTTTTT.

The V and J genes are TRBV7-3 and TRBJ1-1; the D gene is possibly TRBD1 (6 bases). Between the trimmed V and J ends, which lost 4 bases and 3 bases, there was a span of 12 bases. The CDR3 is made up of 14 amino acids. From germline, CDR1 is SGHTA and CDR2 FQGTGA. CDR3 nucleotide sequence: TGTGCCAGCAGCTCACAGGGTTCCGACACTGAAGCTTTCTTT. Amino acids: CASSSQGSDTEAFF.

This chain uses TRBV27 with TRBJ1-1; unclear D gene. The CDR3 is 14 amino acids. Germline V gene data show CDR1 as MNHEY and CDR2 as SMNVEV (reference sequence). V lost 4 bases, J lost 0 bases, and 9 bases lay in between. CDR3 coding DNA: TGTGCCAGCAGTTCCCAGGTAGTGAACACTGAAGCTTTCTTT. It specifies CASSSQVVNTEAFF.

The chain's CDR3 is CASRSDKNEQYF. Here the CDR3 DNA reads TGTGCCAGCAGGTCCGACAAGAACGAGCAGTACTTC. The V gene is TRBV2, the J gene TRBJ2-7; D remains ambiguous. The CDR3 covers 12 residues. The germline gives CDR1 SNHLY, CDR2 FYNNEI. Trimming removed 6 bases at V and 5 bases at J, with 11 bases between.

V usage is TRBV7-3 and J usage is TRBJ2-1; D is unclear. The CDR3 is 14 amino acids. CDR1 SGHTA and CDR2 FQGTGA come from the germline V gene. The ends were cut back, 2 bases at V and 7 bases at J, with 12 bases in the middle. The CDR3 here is CASSLLGTSNEQFF. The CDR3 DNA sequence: TGTGCCAGCAGCTTACTGGGTACTTCGAATGAGCAGTTCTTC.

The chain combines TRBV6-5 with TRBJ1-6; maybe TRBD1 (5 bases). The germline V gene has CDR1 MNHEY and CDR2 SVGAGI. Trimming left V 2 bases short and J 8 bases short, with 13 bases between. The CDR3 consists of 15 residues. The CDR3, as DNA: TGTGCCAGCAGTTACCTGCAGGGCGAGGATTCACCCCTCCACTTT. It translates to CASSYLQGEDSPLHF.

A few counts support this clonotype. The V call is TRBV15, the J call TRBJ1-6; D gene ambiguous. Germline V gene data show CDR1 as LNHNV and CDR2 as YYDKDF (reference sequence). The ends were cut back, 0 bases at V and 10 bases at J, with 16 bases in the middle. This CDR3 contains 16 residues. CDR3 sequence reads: CATSRDPVLLRSPLHF. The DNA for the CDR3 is TGTGCCACCAGCAGAGATCCGGTCCTGCTGAGGTCACCCCTCCACTTT.

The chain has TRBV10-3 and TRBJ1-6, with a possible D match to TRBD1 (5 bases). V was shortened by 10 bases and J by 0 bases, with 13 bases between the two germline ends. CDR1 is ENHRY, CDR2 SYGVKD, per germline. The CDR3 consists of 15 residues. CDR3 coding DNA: TGTGCCACCTCACAGGAGGGCTCCTATAATTCACCCCTCCACTTT. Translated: CATSQEGSYNSPLHF.

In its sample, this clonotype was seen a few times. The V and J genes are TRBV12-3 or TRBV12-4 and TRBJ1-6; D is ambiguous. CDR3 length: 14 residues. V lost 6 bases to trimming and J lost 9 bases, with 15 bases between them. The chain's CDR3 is CASSPSARASPLHF. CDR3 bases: TGTGCCAGCAGCCCCAGCGCCCGGGCTTCACCCCTCCACTTT.

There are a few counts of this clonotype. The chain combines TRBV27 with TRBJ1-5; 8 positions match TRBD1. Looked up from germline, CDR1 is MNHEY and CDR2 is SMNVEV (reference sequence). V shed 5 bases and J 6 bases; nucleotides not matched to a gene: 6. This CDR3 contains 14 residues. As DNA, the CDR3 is TGTGCCAGCAGTCCCGGACAGGGTAGTCAGCCCCAGCATTTT. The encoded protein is CASSPGQGSQPQHF.